This TCR beta chain was captured by sequencing in a study of T cell responses to AZD1222 COVID-19 vaccine (dated by TCRdb to the early 2020s). Looking at the study overall: TCR sequencing was performed for more than 230 trial participants, of whom some 200 were given two doses of AZD1222 and around 26 were given two doses of MenACWY control vaccine. Trial participants were enrolled by age into 18-55, 56-69 and 70-plus year subgroups, with 148, 28 and 57 TCR-sequenced participants respectively.

The CDR3 regions of human TCRbeta chains were analyzed by immunosequencing. The study's own analysis went as follows. Repertoire TCRs were matched against a reference library of SARS-CoV-2-specific TCRs generated with the MIRA antigen-specificity platform. Breadth was defined as the fraction of unique TCRs that were SARS-CoV-2-associated. Depth was defined as the fraction of total T cells that were SARS-CoV-2-associated. Using the MIRA data, every spike-specific TCR was mapped to the spike region that the TCR reacted to and assigned to either a CD4 or a CD8 class. Log10-transformed breadth and depth values were compared by one-way ANOVA with Sidak's multiple comparisons tests. TCRdb took this table from immuneACCESS and kept in-frame rearrangements with V and J called. Such tables lack part of the clones; where checked against another copy, unresolved V genes explain under half of the gap, and the rest is unexplained. That table furnishes V, J and clone size, whereas the DNA furnished D and trimming. This sample lists around 130,000 clones; 75% to 95% were detected once. Around 1.9% of the sample is in the top ten clones.

The time point label, read with the paper, signifies: about 28 days (+/-7) after the second vaccine dose. AZD1222 recipients whose second dose came at about 4 weeks and those whose second dose came at about 12 weeks were combined into one group, since spike-specific TCR depth and breadth did not differ between the two schedules. The vaccinee samples were drawn from two UK trials, COV001 and COV002, one of which was a single-blind randomized controlled phase 2/3 trial testing AZD1222 (ChAdOx1 nCoV-19) in healthy adults. For TCRbeta chain sequencing, PBMC samples were collected from trial participants at day 0 and at day 28 after the second dose. Worth noting for this clone: Its antigen is still unknown. Base quality data are lacking; no much larger clone is found one base away.

Paper-wide results and their limitations: The whole spike protein was spanned by vaccine-associated CD4 TCRs, and dominant responses were seen in regions 160-218 and 743-854. Participants were mostly white British and included more females than males, and it was suggested by the authors that clonal diversity may have been underestimated. After two AZD1222 doses, spike-specific TCR breadth and depth were significantly higher than at day 0 and than in MenACWY recipients. The 56-69-year group was small, and its depth increase did not reach significance, likely because of low power. Conclusions about previously exposed vaccinees were limited because only five to seven AZD1222 recipients were SARS-CoV-2 seropositive at baseline. Nearly half of unique spike-specific TCRs reportedly recognized epitopes outside regions mutated in the B.1.351 and B.1.1.7 variants. Because no day 14 peak-response samples were available, repertoires were characterized only after the peak T cell response.

The CDR3, from cysteine to phenylalanine, totals 17 residues. The entry retains the CDR3 DNA only, 51 bases that are in frame from base 1. V gives up 0 bases and J gives up 5 bases, and the segment between their germline ends measures 16 bases. CDR1 and CDR2 (KGHSH, LQKENI) derive from the germline V gene. The input for sequencing was peripheral blood, taken 28 days after the second AZD1222 dose. The chain was built from TRBV18 and TRBJ2-2; TRBD1 is possibly the D segment (6 matching bases). The receptor was isolated from an adult who received the AZD1222 COVID-19 vaccine. The CDR3 is CASSPPLRTVATGELFF. At the DNA level, the sequence is TGTGCCAGCTCACCACCATTAAGGACAGTAGCGACCGGGGAGCTGTTTTTT.